Sequencing of this TCR beta chain was carried out in a study of T cell changes during pregnancy in multiple sclerosis (dated 2019 in TCRdb). About the full investigation: Changes in the T cell repertoire over the course of pregnancy were examined in this study in women with multiple sclerosis.

The method was the immunoSEQ multiplex PCR assay. TCRdb took this table from immuneACCESS and kept in-frame rearrangements with V and J called. Such tables lack part of the clones; where checked against another copy, unresolved V genes explain under half of the gap, and the rest is unexplained. This sample holds around 51,000 clones; around 93% were observed only once. Under 2% of the sample is in the top ten clones. The germline V gene (reference sequence) sets CDR1 to SEHNR and CDR2 to FQNEAQ. V is cut by 5 bases and J by 6 bases, and the space between the germline ends is 10 bases. The CDR3 starts with the cysteine, ends with the phenylalanine, and has 13 residues. The entry retains the CDR3 DNA only, 39 bases that are in frame from base 1. This clone was seen only once. Its antigen is currently not known. Base qualities are not recorded, but no much larger clone differs from it by a single base.

The V and J genes are TRBV7-9 and TRBJ2-2; no D gene is confidently identified. The sequenced sample was peripheral blood, obtained in the second trimester of pregnancy. This clonotype was sampled from a female donor with multiple sclerosis, enrolled in a pregnancy study. The CDR3 region: CASSPRLSGELFF. The bases are TGTGCCAGCAGCCCCCGACTGTCCGGGGAGCTGTTTTTT.